This entry describes one T cell receptor (beta chain). A linear amplification protocol produced the TCR libraries from about 0.45 ug of total RNA. TCRdb independently ran MiXCR on the reads; one entry per CDR3 protein. The sample holds 150,000 to 200,000 distinct CDR3 sequences, about four fifths seen once. This sample is drawn from a study of healthy donors' naive CD4 and CD8 T cells. Germline CDR1 is LNHNV and CDR2 is YYDKDF (reference sequence). Trimming removed 0 bases from V and 15 bases from J, with 15 bases in between. The CDR3 runs 13 residues. The chain links TRBV15 to TRBJ2-1; D is possibly TRBD2 (5 bases). The sample taken for sequencing was naive CD4+ and CD8+ T cells sorted from blood, pooled from several donors. The TCR comes from a pool of human donors in good health; the sample pools cells from several healthy donors. The CDR3 bases are TGTGCCACCAGCAGAGATCTTGGGAGACCGGCGTTCTTC. Protein: CATSRDLGRPAFF. The whole variable domain, filled in from reference TRBV15 and TRBJ2-1, reads DAMVIQNPRYQVTQFGKPVTLSCSQTLNHNVMYWYQQKSSQAPKLLFHYYDKDFNNEADTPDNFQSRRPNTSFCFLDIRSPGLGDTAMYLCATSRDLGRPAFFGPGTRLTVL.